This TCR beta chain comes out of a study of graft-versus-host responses after intestinal transplantation (dated by TCRdb to the early 2020s). Regarding the research as a whole: Recipients received multivisceral, liver-intestinal, or isolated intestinal transplants. All recipients received anti-thymocyte globulin induction followed by maintenance tacrolimus and steroids for around three years. Alloreactive clones were identified by sequencing pre-transplant mixed lymphocyte reaction products and comparing them with unstimulated pre-transplant donor and recipient T cells. Donor T cell macrochimerism was defined as a peak of at least 4% donor T cells among recipient peripheral blood mononuclear cells. The cohort enrolled some 23 intestinal transplant recipients, one of whom was a retransplant, and 3 patients without pretransplant specimens were excluded. After intestinal transplantation, graft-versus-host and host-versus-graft alloreactive T cell clones were followed in the graft, circulation and bone marrow using bulk TCR-beta CDR3 sequencing. Samples from a few later patients were sequenced in-house on an Illumina MiSeq with MiXCR processing rather than by the commercial service. What the study reported, not specific to this receptor: High GvH to HvG T cell clonal ratios were observed in the allografts of patients with donor T cell macrochimerism. Conclusions were limited by the relatively low number and heterogeneity of intestinal transplant patients. GvH clones were detected in recipient bone marrow, and some appeared earlier in ileal mucosa or blood, consistent with an intestinal mucosal origin. Early after transplant, declines in HvG clones were associated with peak levels of circulating GvH clones.

Library construction relied on the immunoSEQ multiplex PCR assay. For most patients, genomic DNA was isolated with the Qiagen DNeasy Blood and Tissue Kit and sent frozen to Adaptive Biotechnologies for TCR sequencing. High-throughput TCR-beta CDR3 sequencing of genomic DNA from most patients was performed by Adaptive Biotechnologies. In the original analysis: Adaptive's ImmunoSEQ software supplied the TCR sequencing data for 18 patients, while MiXCR and VDJtools were used to process a few other patients. To correct CD4 versus CD8 sorting errors, any sequence found in both subsets at a frequency ratio below 5:1 was removed. CDR3 nucleotide sequences shared between donor and recipient were removed because the origin of such sequences could not be assigned. Alloreactive clones required at least 2-fold expansion over unstimulated cells and minimum CFSE-low frequency of 0.002% (template counts) or 0.001% (read counts). Mappable clones were those detected in sequenced pre-transplant spleen, lymph node, or MLR CFSE-low populations of the donor or recipient. Cumulative frequency of alloreactive clones was calculated as a percentage of all sequences weighted by copy number. TCRdb mirrors the immuneACCESS table, restricted to in-frame sequences. Some clones are absent from its copies; in checked studies, under half trace to an unresolved V gene, and the reason for the others is unknown. Clone size and V and J calls were adopted from that table, with D and trimming inferred from the DNA. This sample comprises 65,000 to 85,000 clones, over 75% of them detected only once. The ten largest clones represent around 8% of the sample.

This clone came up once. Its antigen is still unknown. The input lacks base qualities; no much larger clone sits a single base away. In the paper's terms, the time point label means: cells obtained before transplantation from donor or recipient. CD3+CD4+ and CD3+CD8+ populations were FACS-sorted from unstimulated pre-transplant donor and recipient cells taken from spleen or lymph nodes. Relative to germline, V is missing 4 bases and J is missing 5 bases, with 4 bases of the junction outside any gene match. Looking up the germline V gene (reference sequence) yields CDR1 MNHEY and CDR2 SMNVEV. The cysteine opens and the phenylalanine closes a CDR3 of 15 amino acids. Just the 45-base CDR3 DNA is kept, in frame starting at base 1.

The chain joins TRBV27 to TRBJ2-1; TRBD2 matches 11 bases in the middle. The clonotype originates from a human donor who was the organ donor for an intestinal transplant. Sequencing was performed on unstimulated CD8+ T cells sorted from spleen or lymph node cells, taken before transplant. The CDR3 amino acid sequence is: CASSSGTSGNNEQFF. The DNA sequence is given as TGTGCCAGCAGTTCCGGGACTAGCGGAAACAATGAGCAGTTCTTC.